What follows describes a single T cell receptor (beta chain). This clone was detected only a few times. Its binding antigen is unknown. The input lacks base qualities; no much larger clone sits a single base away. The data belong to a study of shared clonotypes between healthy human individuals (dated by TCRdb to about 2020). In the study overall: The cohort comprised a couple of women and a few men aged 18 to 49 years. To estimate repertoire size and how much clonotypes are shared between individuals, the study performed deep sequencing of blood TCR repertoires from about five healthy adults. Leukapheresis yielded between about 0.85 and 10 billion PBMCs per donor. For each donor, CD4 naive and CD4 memory were each given three plates, CD8 naive was given two plates, and CD8 memory was given one plate. To increase sequencing depth and limit assay-specific biases, TCR repertoire library preparation and sequencing were carried out by different laboratories using diverse techniques.

The donors were healthy, HIV-negative adults with no recently reported acute infections or vaccinations. Only Caucasian adults living in Nashville, Tennessee, USA were represented among the donors. Magnetic negative selection was used to enrich CD4+ T cells, after which naive cells were positively selected on CD45RA and the negative fraction became the memory subset. Blood was obtained by leukapheresis, after which PBMCs were separated by Ficoll-Histopaque density gradient centrifugation and cryopreserved in liquid nitrogen vapor phase. Analytical flow cytometry was used to check the purity and quantity of each magnetically sorted T cell population. Genomic DNA was isolated from each sorted fraction and quantified by UV absorbance on a Nanodrop 2000c. Here is what the overall study found, with its caveats: Clonotypes shared by all four sorted-subset donors showed higher generation probabilities than non-shared clonotypes. Larger estimated clonotype richness was generally found for naive subsets than for memory subsets. When a handful of donors were compared, the shared fraction of clonotypes was around 4.6% for naive CD4, 3.5% to 4% for naive CD8, roughly 2.3% for memory CD4, and around 0.37% for memory CD8. Rarefaction of sorted-subset datasets indicated incomplete sequencing despite the large sequencing depth. Pairwise subsampling led to the expectation that sequencing depth would affect the degree of clonotype sharing among donors. The genetic and exposure-history diversity represented was limited by the small number of donors. Only blood was sampled, and tissue TCR repertoires likely differ from those in blood.

Using the deep immunoSEQ assay, TCR CDR3 regions were amplified from genomic DNA by multiplex PCR. Genomic DNA extracted from each cell subset was distributed evenly over all wells of several immunoSEQ 96-well plates, and each plate served as one replicate. For sorted subsets, each replicate PCR was loaded with around 200 ng genomic DNA, equivalent to some 27,000 T cell genomes. Purified libraries were quantified with a Qubit 3.0 fluorometer, sized on a Bioanalyzer 2100, and re-quantified with the KAPA Library Quantification kit. Each immunoSEQ 96-well plate was sequenced on its own single-read 150-cycle Illumina NextSeq 550 flow cell. In the paper's pipeline: Because the immunoSEQ output held only junctional sequences and lacked quality scores, the filtering could not match the filtering applied to full-length reads. To assign V/J genes and CDR3, sequences were annotated against IMGT germline references using PyIR, a Python wrapper for IgBLAST v1.9. Any read was removed if the V/J assignment was weak (E-value above 1e-6), the CDR3 was missing, or the read contained stop codons, out-of-frame junctions, or ambiguous translated residues. V3J clonotypes were defined as sequences sharing an identical inferred V gene, J gene, and CDR3 amino acid sequence. The percentage overlap between two repertoires was calculated by dividing the number of shared unique clonotypes by the size of the smaller repertoire. Richness of each repertoire was evaluated using RTK rarefaction, the Chao1 estimator, and Recon v2.1 estimates of unobserved clonotypes. OLGA was used to compute generation probabilities for all TCRbeta clonotypes that the gDNA method yielded from several donors. Here the immuneACCESS table is served through TCRdb, limited to in-frame sequences with V and J called. Missing clones are a known gap in these copies; in checked studies unresolved V genes cover under half, and the rest lacks a known reason. V and J calls and clone size follow that table, whereas D and trimming were derived from the DNA. Counted in this sample were roughly 1,100,000 clones; around 76% of them appeared once. The leading ten clones occupy about 1.4% of the sample.

From V the trimming removes 6 bases and from J it removes 6 bases, while the gene matches leave 14 bases of the junction unaccounted for. For CDR1 and CDR2, the germline V gene lists MDHEN and SYDVKM. Spanning cysteine to phenylalanine, the CDR3 consists of 15 amino acids. Only the CDR3 DNA is retained, 45 bases long and in frame from the first base. Recombination connected TRBV28 to TRBJ2-7, with 7 bases aligning to TRBD1. The sample taken for sequencing was memory CD4+ T cells sorted from blood. The cell subset or site label of this sample denotes: CD45RA-negative fraction. This TCR derives from a man younger than 30 in good health. Read as DNA, the sequence is TGTGCCAGCAGAGCTACAGGGGCCGGGCCGTCCGAGCAGTACTTC. Translated, it reads CASRATGAGPSEQYF.